The next 7 T cell receptor beta chains were all read from a single sample in a study of OX40 agonist ivuxolimab in advanced cancers. The assay was immunoSEQ multiplex PCR, and TCRdb's table has in-frame clones only and misses some. Of 60,000 to 80,000 clones in the sample, roughly nine tenths are singletons; the top ten hold over 9.5%. Specimen: CD4+ or CD8+ T cells sorted from blood, collected in a trial of the OX40 agonist ivuxolimab. The receptors here all came from an adult with an advanced solid tumor such as melanoma, head and neck, liver or kidney cancer.

A few counts support this clone. This rearrangement joins TRBV29-1 to TRBJ2-7; TRBD2 matches 9 bases. This CDR3 is built from 17 residues. Germline-derived CDR1 and CDR2 are SQVTM and ANQGSEA. V was clipped by 3 bases and J by 2 bases; unmatched bases: 14. The CDR3 DNA reads TGCAGCGTTGAGGGCGTCGGCGGGAGGGGCAACACCTACGAGCAGTACTTC. It codes for CSVEGVGGRGNTYEQYF.

J is TRBJ1-2 and V is TRBV27; D call uncertain. V was pared by 4 bases and J by 6 bases, with 15 bases between. CDR1 is MNHEY and CDR2 is SMNVEV in the germline V gene (reference sequence). This CDR3 has 14 residues. CDR3 loop: CASSSLSRVNGYTF. As DNA, the CDR3 is TGTGCCAGCAGTTCGTTATCGAGAGTTAATGGCTACACCTTC.

This clone appeared a few times. The gene calls are TRBV10-1 and TRBJ2-7, with D hard to call. V gave up 3 bases and J gave up 0 bases, with 6 bases separating them. Germline CDR1 and CDR2: WNHNN and SYGVQD (reference sequence). The CDR3 has 13 amino acids. The CDR3 here is CASSDSFSYEQYF. The CDR3 nucleotides read TGCGCCAGCAGTGATTCATTCTCCTACGAGCAGTACTTC.

CDR3 in DNA: TGCGCCAGCAGCTTCGGGGGAGTATACAATGAGCAGTTCTTC. It translates to CASSFGGVYNEQFF. This chain joins TRBV5-1 and TRBJ2-1, with D perhaps TRBD2 (6 bases). Germline assignment: CDR1 SGHRS and CDR2 YFSETQ. V lost 2 bases, J lost 4 bases, and 10 bases lay in between. This CDR3 has 14 amino acids.

The chain has TRBV29-1 and TRBJ2-1, with TRBD1 matching over 7 bases. The ends lost 6 bases at V and 8 bases at J; junction bases unmatched: 10. CDR3 length equals 13 residues. Per germline, CDR1 SQVTM and CDR2 ANQGSEA. CDR3 sequence (DNA): TGCAGCGTGTTTGACAGGGCTCAAGATGAGCAGTTCTTC. Translated: CSVFDRAQDEQFF.

V is TRBV18 and J is TRBJ1-1, with D uncertain. The germline V and J ends were trimmed by 2 bases and 5 bases, with 9 bases remaining between them. The length of the CDR3 is 13 residues. Germline V CDR1 and CDR2: KGHSH, LQKENI. The CDR3 DNA sequence: TGTGCCAGCTCACCATACGAAGGTACTGAAGCTTTCTTT. This translates into CASSPYEGTEAFF.

The J gene is TRBJ2-5, the V gene TRBV2, with D tentatively TRBD1 or TRBD2 (5 bases each). CDR1 is SNHLY, CDR2 FYNNEI, per germline. The CDR3 is 12 residues long. The V gene lost 6 bases and the J gene lost 4 bases, with 9 bases spanning the gap. The CDR3 DNA is TGTGCCAGCAGAGCCGGGGCAGAGACCCAGTACTTC. Translated: CASRAGAETQYF.